What follows is one TCR beta chain and its context. These data come from a study of blood T cell repertoires in COVID-19. Background on the study: PBMCs, B-cell-depleted T cells, or T cells provided the cDNA or gDNA that made up the material.

Here immunoSEQ multiplex PCR was the method, and the copy in TCRdb shows in-frame clones only, minus some. The data contain approximately 160,000 clones, about 86% of them singletons. The V gene end was trimmed by 5 bases and the J gene end by 3 bases; junction bases not matched to a gene: 8. CDR1 is SGHTA, CDR2 FQGNSA, per germline. There are 16 residues in the CDR3. The receptor was isolated from a man between 45 and 60 years old with active or convalescent COVID-19. The rearrangement uses TRBV7-2 and TRBJ1-1; 11 bases line up with TRBD1. The specimen sequenced was peripheral blood. The DNA for the CDR3 is TGTGCCAGCAGCCCACGGACAGGGGGCATGGACACTGAAGCTTTCTTT. It yields the protein CASSPRTGGMDTEAFF.